Listed below are T cell receptor beta chains from one sample, sequenced in a study of beta chain features in type 1 diabetes. Assay: immunoSEQ multiplex PCR; the TCRdb copy retains only in-frame clones and omits some. This sample has 150,000 to 200,000 clones, with around 9% found just once. The sequenced material came from central memory CD4+ T cells from blood. The receptors originated from a woman aged 25 to 39 with type 1 diabetes. The CDR3 runs from the conserved cysteine through the conserved F or W. The D gene is left open where the match is weak. Clone size is stated in some rows and not others, as once, few, many or a class when expanded.

NA,NA,TRBV20-1,TRBJ2-1,11,CSASTYNEQFF,TGCAGTGCCTCTACGTACAATGAGCAGTTCTTC
few,NA,TRBV2,TRBJ2-6,15,CASLGRSSGANVLTF,TGTGCCAGCTTGGGGCGGTCCTCTGGGGCCAACGTCCTGACTTTC
NA,TRBD1,TRBV19,TRBJ1-5,16,CASSAPQGAINQPQHF,TGTGCCAGTAGTGCACCACAGGGGGCGATCAATCAGCCCCAGCATTTT
NA,TRBD2,TRBV9,TRBJ2-1,15,CASSVGGRAGDEQFF,TGTGCCAGCAGCGTGGGCGGGAGGGCCGGAGATGAGCAGTTCTTC
NA,TRBD1,TRBV6-6,TRBJ2-7,15,CASSYSIQGAGEQYF,TGTGCCAGCAGTTACTCCATACAGGGGGCTGGGGAGCAGTACTTC
few,TRBD1,TRBV5-5,TRBJ2-7,15,CASSPFGTGAYEQYF,TGTGCCAGCAGCCCTTTCGGGACAGGGGCCTACGAGCAGTACTTC
NA,TRBD1,TRBV11-3,TRBJ2-4,16,CASSPGQGLAKNIQYF,TGTGCCAGCAGCCCGGGACAGGGATTAGCCAAAAACATTCAGTACTTC
few,NA,TRBV6-5,TRBJ1-1,14,CASSYGQGHTEAFF,TGTGCCAGCAGTTACGGGCAGGGGCACACTGAAGCTTTCTTT
NA,TRBD1,TRBV6-5,TRBJ1-2,15,CASTSEGQANYGYTF,TGTGCCAGCACCTCCGAGGGACAGGCGAACTATGGCTACACCTTC
NA,NA,TRBV28,TRBJ2-3,16,CASSLVGVTLADTQYF,TGTGCCAGCAGTTTAGTGGGAGTGACATTGGCAGATACGCAGTATTTT
NA,NA,TRBV2,TRBJ2-1,15,CASSAQRASYNEQFF,TGTGCCAGCAGTGCCCAGCGGGCCTCCTACAATGAGCAGTTCTTC
once,NA,TRBV6-5,TRBJ1-2,14,CASSLDSTNYGYTF,TGTGCCAGCAGTTTGGACAGTACTAACTATGGCTACACCTTC
NA,TRBD1,TRBV27,TRBJ1-4,15,CASSSGQGLNEKLFF,TGTGCCAGCAGTTCCGGACAGGGGTTGAATGAAAAACTGTTTTTT
few,NA,TRBV7-7,TRBJ2-5,14,CASSSQGNQETQYF,TGTGCTAGCAGCTCCCAGGGGAATCAAGAGACCCAGTACTTC
few,TRBD1,TRBV18,TRBJ2-1,16,CASSQKGQGSYNEQFF,TGTGCCAGCTCACAAAAGGGACAGGGGTCCTACAATGAGCAGTTCTTC
few,TRBD1,TRBV30,TRBJ1-2,13,CAWQLQGVSGYTF,TGTGCCTGGCAATTACAGGGGGTCAGCGGCTACACCTTC
NA,TRBD1,TRBV5-1,TRBJ2-1,12,CASSWTGGGMFF,TGCGCCAGCAGCTGGACAGGGGGCGGGATGTTCTTC
few,NA,TRBV30,TRBJ2-2,14,CASSPDRNTGELFF,TGTGCCTCCTCCCCGGACAGGAACACCGGGGAGCTGTTTTTT
NA,TRBD2,TRBV11-2,TRBJ2-3,14,CASSIGGGTDTQYF,TGTGCCAGCAGCATTGGGGGGGGCACAGATACGCAGTATTTT
few,NA,TRBV30,TRBJ2-1,14,CAWSRDLAYNEQFF,TGTGCCTGGAGTCGAGATCTGGCCTACAATGAGCAGTTCTTC
few,TRBD1,TRBV11-2,TRBJ1-1,15,CASSFPDRGNTEAFF,TGTGCCAGCAGCTTCCCGGACAGGGGGAACACTGAAGCTTTCTTT
many,NA,TRBV4-1,TRBJ2-5,14,CASSHGDTLETQYF,TGCGCCAGCAGCCACGGGGATACCCTGGAGACCCAGTACTTC
NA,NA,TRBV19,TRBJ1-2,13,CASNRNRNYGYTF,TGTGCCAGCAACCGGAACAGAAACTATGGCTACACCTTC
few,TRBD2,TRBV30,TRBJ2-7,14,CAWGRAGEFYEQYF,TGTGCCTGGGGCAGAGCGGGAGAGTTCTACGAGCAGTACTTC
few,NA,TRBV11-1,TRBJ2-3,11,CASSYTDTQYF,TGTGCCAGCAGTTACACAGATACGCAGTATTTT